What follows are 30 T cell receptor beta chains derived from one specimen sequenced in a study of T cell responses to AZD1222 COVID-19 vaccine. Repertoires were generated with immunoSEQ multiplex PCR, while TCRdb's copy carries only in-frame clones and drops some. The profile shows about 160,000 clones, roughly nine tenths of them singletons. The sequencing used peripheral blood, collected 28 days after the second AZD1222 dose. These receptors were obtained from an adult who received the AZD1222 COVID-19 vaccine.

This chain links TRBV19 with TRBJ2-1; TRBD2 matches at 12 bases. This CDR3 comprises 15 residues. Trimming cost V 9 bases and J 2 bases; bases outside gene matches: 5. Germline V gene lookup returns CDR1 LNHDA and CDR2 SQIVND (reference sequence). Written as DNA, the CDR3 is TGTGCCAGAAAGAGGACTAGCGGGACCTACAATGAGCAGTTCTTC. Translating gives CARKRTSGTYNEQFF.

The chain has TRBV5-6 and TRBJ1-3, with D perhaps TRBD1 (5 bases). Trimming stripped 3 bases from V and 9 bases from J, with 22 bases between. CDR3 length: 16 amino acids. Germline-derived CDR1 and CDR2 are SGHDT and YYEEEE. The CDR3 here is CASSSGRQLLDGTIYF. In DNA form, the CDR3 reads TGTGCCAGCAGCTCGGGTCGACAGCTACTAGACGGCACCATATATTTT. Supplemented by reference TRBV5-6 and TRBJ1-3, the full variable domain reads DAGVTQSPTHLIKTRGQQVTLRCSPKSGHDTVSWYQQALGQGPQFIFQYYEEEERQRGNFPDRFSGHQFPNYSSELNVNALLLGDSALYLCASSSGRQLLDGTIYFGEGSWLTVV.

The chain is built from TRBV6-5 and TRBJ1-1; 8 nucleotides match TRBD1. CDR1 and CDR2 from the germline V gene are MNHEY and SVGAGI. CDR3 length: 12 residues. V was clipped by 10 bases and J by 5 bases; unmatched bases: 6. The CDR3 region has the DNA TGTGCCACTAACTACAGGGGGACTGAAGCTTTCTTT. It yields the protein CATNYRGTEAFF.

The chain has TRBV24-1 and TRBJ2-3; no definite D call. Trimming stripped 7 bases from V and 5 bases from J, with 9 bases between. The V gene's germline CDR1 is KGHDR and CDR2 SFDVKD. This CDR3 is built from 12 residues. This CDR3 is CATRDRIDTQYF. The CDR3 DNA reads TGTGCCACCAGAGATCGTATAGATACGCAGTATTTT.

The table lists this clone with a count of one. This chain joins TRBV29-1 and TRBJ2-6; D might be TRBD1 (5 bases). The CDR3 is made up of 13 amino acids. The V gene's germline CDR1 is SQVTM and CDR2 ANQGSEA. V lost 7 bases to trimming and J lost 0 bases, with 7 bases between them. CDR3 amino acids: CSARVSGANVLTF. As DNA, the CDR3 is TGCAGCGCCAGGGTCTCTGGGGCCAACGTCCTGACTTTC.

V gene TRBV5-6 combines with J gene TRBJ1-5; no clear D. This CDR3 region has 16 residues. From germline, CDR1 is SGHDT and CDR2 YYEEEE. The ends were cut back, 4 bases at V and 4 bases at J, with 18 bases in the middle. CDR3 DNA: TGTGCCAGCAGCGAGTACCTTTCAGCCTCAAATCAGCCCCAGCATTTT. Translation: CASSEYLSASNQPQHF.

The gene calls are TRBV2 and TRBJ2-7; the D gene is possibly TRBD2 (6 bases). The germline gives CDR1 SNHLY, CDR2 FYNNEI. Trimming cost V 0 bases and J 6 bases, with 9 bases left between them. The CDR3 runs 13 residues. The CDR3 nucleotides are TGTGCCAGCAGTGAAGCTCTGCGGGGCGAGCAGTACTTC. Translating gives CASSEALRGEQYF.

V is TRBV5-8 and J is TRBJ1-5; 8 positions match TRBD1. The CDR3 totals 15 residues. The germline CDR1 and CDR2 sequences are SGHTS and YDEGEE. V lost 0 bases to trimming and J lost 4 bases; unmatched junction nucleotides: 3. The CDR3 bases are TGTGCCAGCAGCTTGGTCAGGGGGCTAAATCAGCCCCAGCATTTT. It is translated as CASSLVRGLNQPQHF.

This clone has a count of ten or more. V and J are TRBV9 and TRBJ1-1; 7 bases map to TRBD1. The CDR3 spans 16 residues. From germline, CDR1 is SGDLS and CDR2 YYNGEE. The junction had 11 bases not matched to a gene; V was cut back by 4 bases and J by 2 bases. CDR3 in amino acids: CASSQTQGVDNTEAFF. For the CDR3, the DNA is TGTGCCAGCAGCCAAACTCAGGGGGTTGATAACACTGAAGCTTTCTTT.

The chain recombines TRBV4-2 with TRBJ2-7; D may be TRBD1 (6 bases). The CDR3 covers 15 residues. V lost 4 bases, J lost 4 bases, and 17 bases lay in between. From germline, CDR1 is LGHNA and CDR2 YNFKEQ. This CDR3 reads CASSPHGGQTYEQYF. CDR3 nucleotides: TGTGCCAGCAGCCCCCATGGAGGACAGACGTACGAGCAGTACTTC.

The chain uses TRBV29-1 and TRBJ1-5; D not certain. Germline CDR1 reads SQVTM; CDR2 reads ANQGSEA. V lost 5 bases, J lost 0 bases, and 17 bases lay in between. The CDR3 contains 16 residues. In DNA form, the CDR3 reads TGCAGCGTTCCATCACCGGGAAAGCATAGCAATCAGCCCCAGCATTTT. This sequence encodes CSVPSPGKHSNQPQHF.

V gene TRBV5-6 combines with J gene TRBJ2-3; possibly TRBD2 for D (6 bases). There are 13 residues in the CDR3. The germline gives CDR1 SGHDT, CDR2 YYEEEE. Trimming removed 2 bases at V and 4 bases at J, with 8 bases between. The CDR3 region is CASSFGGPDTQYF. In DNA, the CDR3 is TGTGCCAGCAGCTTCGGGGGTCCAGATACGCAGTATTTT. Using reference TRBV5-6 and TRBJ2-3 for the parts outside the CDR3, the full variable domain is DAGVTQSPTHLIKTRGQQVTLRCSPKSGHDTVSWYQQALGQGPQFIFQYYEEEERQRGNFPDRFSGHQFPNYSSELNVNALLLGDSALYLCASSFGGPDTQYFGPGTRLTVL.

CDR3 DNA: TGTGCCTGGGATAGCGGGGGAGATTACGAGCAGTACTTC. Protein product: CAWDSGGDYEQYF. This sequence joins TRBV30 and TRBJ2-7; 9 bases align to TRBD2. The CDR3 length is 13 residues. Germline V lookup: CDR1 GTSNPN, CDR2 SVGIG (reference sequence). V shed 5 bases, J shed 4 bases, and the junction held 6 bases outside the gene matches.

The chain has TRBV11-3 and TRBJ1-1; D might be TRBD1 (5 bases). The germline V gene encodes CDR1 SGHNT and CDR2 YENEEA. V gave up 5 bases and J gave up 10 bases, with 20 bases separating them. The CDR3 consists of 14 residues. CDR3 DNA: TGTGCCAGCAGCCCTACGGCCGGGGGAGTCGGAGCTTTCTTT. Translating it yields CASSPTAGGVGAFF. Filled out from reference TRBV11-3 and TRBJ1-1, the complete variable domain reads EAGVVQSPRYKIIEKKQPVAFWCNPISGHNTLYWYLQNLGQGPELLIRYENEEAVDDSQLPKDRFSAERLKGVDSTLKIQPAELGDSAVYLCASSPTAGGVGAFFGQGTRLTVV.

The rearrangement uses TRBV4-2 and TRBJ1-2; D unresolved. Germline lookup yields CDR1 LGHNA and CDR2 YNFKEQ. V was trimmed by 1 base and J by 1 base, leaving 10 bases between them. This CDR3 region has 15 residues. The CDR3, as DNA: TGTGCCAGCAGCCAAGTTGGTTCCGATAACTATGGCTACACCTTC. It encodes CASSQVGSDNYGYTF.

This chain uses TRBV5-1 with TRBJ2-5, with TRBD2 matching 8 bases. Germline CDR1 SGHRS, CDR2 YFSETQ. This CDR3 spans 16 amino acids. J gave up 1 base and V 2 bases, and 7 bases lay outside the gene matches. The CDR3, as DNA: TGCGCCAGCAGCTTTCAGGTAGCGGGGACCCAAGAGACCCAGTACTTC. Protein product: CASSFQVAGTQETQYF. Drawing the rest from reference TRBV5-1 and TRBJ2-5, the complete variable domain is KAGVTQTPRYLIKTRGQQVTLSCSPISGHRSVSWYQQTPGQGLQFLFEYFSETQRNKGNFPGRFSGRQFSNSRSEMNVSTLELGDSALYLCASSFQVAGTQETQYFGPGTRLLVL.

This clone has a single count. V is TRBV3-1 (or the pseudogene TRBV3-2) and J is TRBJ2-3, with TRBD1 identical over 11 bases. Germline V gene lookup returns CDR1 LGHDT and CDR2 YNNKEL (reference sequence). V was pared by 3 bases and J by 4 bases, with 3 bases of the junction left unmatched. The CDR3 has 15 residues. The CDR3 reads CASSHRTGGSDTQYF. The CDR3, as DNA: TGTGCCAGCAGCCACCGGACAGGGGGCTCAGATACGCAGTATTTT.

The J gene is TRBJ1-5, the V gene TRBV3-1 (or the pseudogene TRBV3-2), with D hard to call. With 0 bases removed from V and 7 bases from J, the gap between germline ends came to 7 bases. CDR1 and CDR2 from the germline V gene are LGHDT and YNNKEL (reference sequence). The CDR3 is made up of 13 amino acids. This CDR3 reads CASSQDWGQPQHF. The DNA of the CDR3 is TGTGCCAGCAGCCAAGATTGGGGACAGCCCCAGCATTTT.

This sequence joins TRBV5-5 and TRBJ2-5; the match to TRBD2 covers 7 bases. The V and J ends lost 4 bases and 3 bases, in that order; junction bases with no gene match: 6. Germline assignment: CDR1 SGHKS and CDR2 YYEKEE (reference sequence). The CDR3 contains 14 residues. CDR3 region: CASSPSGIEETQYF. The CDR3 nucleotides are TGTGCCAGCAGCCCGAGCGGGATAGAAGAGACCCAGTACTTC.

This sequence joins TRBV2 and TRBJ2-7, with D perhaps matching TRBD1 (6 bases). The V gene lost 4 bases and the J gene lost 5 bases, with 9 bases spanning the gap. CDR3 length: 12 residues. Germline loops: CDR1 SNHLY, CDR2 FYNNEI. The CDR3 loop reads CASSGNRDEQYF. The CDR3 DNA is TGTGCCAGCAGTGGAAACAGGGACGAGCAGTACTTC. Using reference TRBV2 and TRBJ2-7 for the parts outside the CDR3, the full variable domain is EPEVTQTPSHQVTQMGQEVILRCVPISNHLYFYWYRQILGQKVEFLVSFYNNEISEKSEIFDDQFSVERPDGSNFTLKIRSTKLEDSAMYFCASSGNRDEQYFGPGTRLTVT.

The sample holds one count of this clone. The genes are TRBV18 and TRBJ2-2, with 10 bases identical to TRBD1. J lost 0 bases, V lost 5 bases, and 9 bases had no gene match. Germline CDR1 is KGHSH and CDR2 is LQKENI. CDR3 length: 18 amino acids. DNA of the CDR3: TGTGCCAGCTCATTGCGGACAGGGGGGGATTCGAACACCGGGGAGCTGTTTTTT. Translating it yields CASSLRTGGDSNTGELFF.

The chain has TRBV15 and TRBJ1-4; no clear D gene. With 0 bases removed from V and 2 bases from J, the gap between germline ends came to 4 bases. Germline-derived CDR1 and CDR2 are LNHNV and YYDKDF (reference sequence). The CDR3 consists of 14 residues. In nucleotides, the CDR3 is TGTGCCACCAGCAGAGAGGTTACTAATGAAAAACTGTTTTTT. Protein product: CATSREVTNEKLFF.

V gene TRBV3-1 (or the pseudogene TRBV3-2) combines with J gene TRBJ2-5; 11 nucleotides agree with TRBD2. From germline, CDR1 is LGHDT and CDR2 YNNKEL (reference sequence). CDR3 length equals 17 residues. Unmatched junction bases numbered 9, after V lost 1 base and J lost 5 bases. CDR3 protein: CASSQGPTSGGRETQYF. The CDR3 DNA follows: TGTGCCAGCAGCCAAGGCCCCACTAGCGGGGGACGGGAGACCCAGTACTTC.

The rearrangement links TRBV3-1 (or the pseudogene TRBV3-2) to TRBJ1-6; 9 positions match TRBD1. The CDR3 is made up of 17 amino acids. From germline, CDR1 is LGHDT and CDR2 YNNKEL (reference sequence). The V segment lost 0 bases and the J segment 8 bases; nucleotides outside the gene matches: 8. The CDR3 reads CASSQEARDRADSPLHF. The CDR3 DNA is TGTGCCAGCAGCCAAGAGGCCCGGGACAGGGCGGATTCACCCCTCCACTTT.

The chain links TRBV29-1 to TRBJ2-5, with no clear D. Trimming removed 7 bases at V and 4 bases at J, with 10 bases between. CDR3 length equals 11 residues. Per germline, CDR1 SQVTM and CDR2 ANQGSEA. DNA for the CDR3: TGCAGCGGGCTTCGTGGAGAGACCCAGTACTTC. It is translated as CSGLRGETQYF.

The chain combines TRBV20-1 with TRBJ1-2; D ambiguous. Germline CDR1 DFQATT, CDR2 SNEGSKA (reference sequence). The CDR3 loop spans 11 amino acids. V lost 3 bases and J 5 bases, leaving 7 bases between the germline ends. The CDR3 loop is CSASAPYGYTF. The CDR3, as DNA: TGCAGTGCTAGCGCCCCTTATGGCTACACCTTC.

This rearrangement joins TRBV7-2 to TRBJ2-3; possible D gene TRBD2, 6 bases. Germline V lookup: CDR1 SGHTA, CDR2 FQGNSA. This CDR3 is built from 14 residues. V was cut by 5 bases and J by 4 bases, with 13 bases left in between. The CDR3 DNA reads TGTGCCAGCAGCCCGCTATCGGGGGCAGATACGCAGTATTTT. It codes for CASSPLSGADTQYF. Variable domain in full (rest from reference TRBV7-2 and TRBJ2-3): GAGVSQSPSNKVTEKGKDVELRCDPISGHTALYWYRQSLGQGLEFLIYFQGNSAPDKSGLPSDRFSAERTGGSVSTLTIQRTQQEDSAVYLCASSPLSGADTQYFGPGTRLTVL.

The chain employs TRBV5-1 and TRBJ2-7, with D perhaps TRBD1 (5 bases). Trimming removed 7 bases from V and 6 bases from J, with 14 bases in between. This CDR3 region has 12 residues. Germline lookup yields CDR1 SGHRS and CDR2 YFSETQ. CDR3 bases: TGCGCCAGCGCGGAACAGGAAGGCGAGCAGTACTTC. This sequence encodes CASAEQEGEQYF.

The rearrangement uses TRBV30 and TRBJ2-5, with 8 bases matching TRBD2. J lost 2 bases, V lost 0 bases, and 11 bases had no gene match. The CDR3 extends over 17 amino acids. The V gene's germline CDR1 is GTSNPN and CDR2 SVGIG (reference sequence). The CDR3 spells CAWSVLGFGRVQETQYF. The CDR3 DNA reads TGTGCCTGGAGTGTACTAGGATTCGGGAGGGTTCAAGAGACCCAGTACTTC.

The chain carries TRBV6-5 and TRBJ2-7, with 11 bases lining up with TRBD1. In germline, CDR1 is MNHEY, CDR2 SVGAGI. Unmatched junction bases numbered 0, after V lost 2 bases and J lost 3 bases. The CDR3 runs to 14 residues. DNA for the CDR3: TGTGCCAGCAGTTACGGGACAGGGGGCTACGAGCAGTACTTC. Protein product: CASSYGTGGYEQYF.